A selection of T cell receptor beta chains follows, all from one sample in a study of Graves' ophthalmopathy and Graves' hyperthyroidism. Using its own MiXCR run on the multiplex PCR reads, TCRdb lists one record per CDR3 protein. There are 300,000 to 350,000 distinct CDR3 sequences in the sample; roughly a sixth occur only once, and 12% lies in the top ten. Specimen: peripheral blood. These receptors were obtained from an adult man with Graves' ophthalmopathy. CDR3s include the opening cysteine and the closing phenylalanine or tryptophan. D genes are given only for firm matches. Size tells how often a clone was seen (once, few, many) or the class of an expanded clone, and some rows leave it out.

v_gene,j_gene,abundance,d_gene,CDR3nt,CDR3aa
TRBV6-1,TRBJ2-7,NA,NA,TGTGCCAGCAGTGAAGCCGTTTCAGGGATATCCTACGAGCAGTACTTC,CASSEAVSGISYEQYF
TRBV20-1,TRBJ2-2,few,TRBD2,TGCAGTGCTAGTAAAGCGGGACCCACCGGGGAGCTGTTTTTT,CSASKAGPTGELFF
TRBV28,TRBJ2-7,NA,TRBD2,TGTGCCAGCAGTTCTTGGACTAGCGGGAGGACCTACGAGCAGTACTTC,CASSSWTSGRTYEQYF
TRBV9,TRBJ1-2,many,NA,TGTGCCAGCAGCGAGACAGAGACGAACTATGGCTACACCTTC,CASSETETNYGYTF
TRBV25-1,TRBJ2-5,NA,NA,TGTGCCAGCAGGGAATCCGGGAGTAGGGAGACCCAGTACTTC,CASRESGSRETQYF
TRBV7-8,TRBJ2-5,many,NA,TGTGCCAGCAGCATCAAAAAAACCCAGTACTTC,CASSIKKTQYF
TRBV12-3/TRBV12-4,TRBJ2-2,many,TRBD2,TGTGCCAGCAGTTTGACTAGCGGGAAGGGGCTGTTTTTT,CASSLTSGKGLFF
TRBV6-5,TRBJ2-4,many,TRBD2,TGTGCCAGCAGGGCGGAAGGGAGGGCCCCCACGCACATTCAGTACTTC,CASRAEGRAPTHIQYF
TRBV12-3/TRBV12-4,TRBJ1-2,many,NA,TGTGCCAGCAGCACGGGACGGAACTATGGCTACACCTTC,CASSTGRNYGYTF
TRBV11-2,TRBJ2-2,many,NA,TGTGCCAGCAGCTACCGACGGAGTTTCAACACCGGGGAGCTGTTTTTT,CASSYRRSFNTGELFF
TRBV7-2,TRBJ2-7,many,TRBD2,TGTGCCAGCAGCCAAAGCCCGGGAGGGGAGCAGTACTTC,CASSQSPGGEQYF
TRBV7-8,TRBJ1-5,many,NA,TGTGCCAGCAGGGCAATGGGGGGCGGCGGCAATCAGCCCCAGCATTTT,CASRAMGGGGNQPQHF
TRBV7-9,TRBJ2-4,many,NA,TGTGCCAGCAGCTTAAGTAGCGGAAACATTCAGTACTTC,CASSLSSGNIQYF
TRBV4-2,TRBJ1-2,few,TRBD1,TGTGCCAGCAGCCGAGAAGGGGGCGAGGGCTATGGCTACACCTTC,CASSREGGEGYGYTF
TRBV27,TRBJ1-2,few,NA,TGTGCCAGCAGTTTATCTGCGGTAGGAGTCTATGGCTACACCTTC,CASSLSAVGVYGYTF
TRBV28,TRBJ2-7,NA,TRBD2,TGTGCCAGCAGTCACGGGAGGAGGTACGAGCAGTACTTC,CASSHGRRYEQYF
TRBV5-1,TRBJ2-7,many,TRBD1,TGCGCCAGCAGCTTGGACGGGACAGCCGGCTACGAGCAGTACTTC,CASSLDGTAGYEQYF
TRBV6-5,TRBJ1-1,many,NA,TGTGCCAGCAGAATCATGGGAGGGGACACTGAAGCTTTCTTT,CASRIMGGDTEAFF
TRBV4-1,TRBJ2-5,many,TRBD1,TGCGCCAGCAGCGACGGACAGGCCGGGACCCAGTACTTC,CASSDGQAGTQYF
TRBV5-5,TRBJ2-5,few,NA,TGTGCCAGCAGACCCCTAGGGGGAGGGGGAGGGGAGACCCAGTACTTC,CASRPLGGGGGETQYF
TRBV9,TRBJ2-7,many,TRBD1,TGTGCCAGCAGCGGGCCGACAGGGGGTCCCTACGAGCAGTACTTC,CASSGPTGGPYEQYF
TRBV11-2,TRBJ2-5,many,TRBD2,TGTGCCAGCAGCGCGGGACTAGCCCAAGAGACCCAGTACTTC,CASSAGLAQETQYF
TRBV19,TRBJ2-1,many,TRBD2,TGTGCCAGTACTAGGCAGGGGACTAGCGGGAGTATCTATGAGCAGTTCTTC,CASTRQGTSGSIYEQFF
TRBV28,TRBJ1-5,once,TRBD1,TGTGCCAGCAGTGCCTCGACAGGGGAGACCCAGCCCCAGCATTTT,CASSASTGETQPQHF
TRBV7-2,TRBJ2-7,many,NA,TGTGCCAGCAGCCAAGGTGTCGGTACCTACGAGCAGTACTTC,CASSQGVGTYEQYF
TRBV5-1,TRBJ1-5,many,TRBD1,TGCGCCAGCAGTTGGGGGACAGGGCGACAGCCCCAGCATTTT,CASSWGTGRQPQHF
TRBV6-2/TRBV6-3,TRBJ1-1,once,NA,TGTGCCAGCAGTGACGACAGTCGTACTGAAGCTTTCTTT,CASSDDSRTEAFF
TRBV29-1,TRBJ1-2,many,TRBD1,TGCAGCGTTCGGACAGGGAGGGCCGGGGGCTACACCTTC,CSVRTGRAGGYTF
TRBV6-1,TRBJ1-5,NA,NA,TGTGCCAGCACCAGATGGCGGGGAGATAGCAATCAGCCCCAGCATTTT,CASTRWRGDSNQPQHF
TRBV28,TRBJ2-7,many,TRBD1,TGTGCCAGCAGTTTTTCGGGGACCGAGACAGGGCGTGGCTACGAGCAGTACTTC,CASSFSGTETGRGYEQYF
TRBV28,TRBJ1-2,many,TRBD1,TGTGCCAGCAGCTCCCGACAGGGAAAGGGAGCTAACTATGGCTACACCTTC,CASSSRQGKGANYGYTF
TRBV10-1,TRBJ2-7,many,TRBD2,TGCGCCAGCAGTGAAGGGACTAGCGGGACCCACGAGCAGTACTTC,CASSEGTSGTHEQYF
TRBV2,TRBJ1-2,NA,NA,TGTGCCAGTCCAGGGCCGGGGAACTATGGCTACACCTTC,CASPGPGNYGYTF
TRBV6-2/TRBV6-3,TRBJ1-5,many,NA,TGTGCCAGCAGTGACATGAGCAATCAGCCCCAGCATTTT,CASSDMSNQPQHF
TRBV6-1,TRBJ1-2,many,NA,TGTGCCAGCAGTGAAGGGTATCAGTCCACCGGTTATGGCTACACCTTC,CASSEGYQSTGYGYTF
TRBV2,TRBJ1-1,many,NA,TGTGCCAGCAGTGAAGAATCATTGCAGGTGAACACTGAAGCTTTCTTT,CASSEESLQVNTEAFF
TRBV10-3,TRBJ2-5,many,NA,TGTGCCATCAGCCCGGCGGGGGAGACCCAGTACTTC,CAISPAGETQYF
TRBV29-1,TRBJ1-5,many,NA,TGCAGCGTTGGGGACGGGAGAGAGCCCCAGCATTTT,CSVGDGREPQHF
TRBV15,TRBJ2-2,NA,NA,TGTGCCACCAGCAGAGATACGGGGGGCGCCGGGGAGCTGTTTTTT,CATSRDTGGAGELFF
TRBV6-5,TRBJ2-7,many,NA,TGTGCCAGCAGTAGGCCGGGTCCTGGATCCTACGAGCAGTACTTC,CASSRPGPGSYEQYF
TRBV10-3,TRBJ2-7,many,NA,TGTGCCATCGGGAACGACAGGCTAAACTACGAGCAGTACTTC,CAIGNDRLNYEQYF
TRBV18,TRBJ2-7,few,TRBD2,TGTGCCAGCTCAGAACTAGCGGCAAGATCCTACGAGCAGTACTTC,CASSELAARSYEQYF
TRBV7-8,TRBJ1-3,NA,NA,TGTGCCAGCAGCTTAGCGGTGGTCCAGAGCTCTGGAAACACCATATATTTT,CASSLAVVQSSGNTIYF
TRBV7-8,TRBJ2-2,few,TRBD2,TGTGCCAGCAGAACGGGAGGGGACACCGGGGAGCTGTTTTTT,CASRTGGDTGELFF
TRBV28,TRBJ2-7,NA,TRBD2,TGTGCCAGCCGTGTAGCGGGGGGATCCTACGAGCAGTACTTC,CASRVAGGSYEQYF
TRBV9,TRBJ2-5,many,NA,TGTGCCAGCAGCAAGGGTCCGCAAGAGACCCAGTACTTC,CASSKGPQETQYF
TRBV7-2,TRBJ2-1,many,NA,TGTGCCAGCAGCTTCACCGACAATGAGCAGTTCTTC,CASSFTDNEQFF